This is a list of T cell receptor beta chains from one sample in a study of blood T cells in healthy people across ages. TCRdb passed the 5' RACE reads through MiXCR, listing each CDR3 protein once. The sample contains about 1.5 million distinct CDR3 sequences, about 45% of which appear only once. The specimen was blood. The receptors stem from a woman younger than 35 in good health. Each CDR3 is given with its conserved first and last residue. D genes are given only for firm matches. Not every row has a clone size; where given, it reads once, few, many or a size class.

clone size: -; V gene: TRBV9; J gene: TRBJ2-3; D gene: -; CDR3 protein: CASSVGPGGTDTQYF; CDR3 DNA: TGTGCCAGCAGCGTAGGCCCGGGAGGCACAGATACGCAGTATTTT
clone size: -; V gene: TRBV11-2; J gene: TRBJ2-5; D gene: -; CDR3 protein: CASSLGTGGPQETQYF; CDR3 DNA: TGTGCCAGCAGCTTAGGGACCGGGGGCCCCCAAGAGACCCAGTACTTC
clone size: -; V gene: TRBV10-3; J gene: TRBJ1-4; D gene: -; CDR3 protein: CATFDVSTNEKLFF; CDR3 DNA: TGTGCCACCTTCGATGTTTCAACTAATGAAAAACTGTTTTTT
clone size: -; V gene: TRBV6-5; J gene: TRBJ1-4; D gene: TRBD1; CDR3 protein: CASSYSGQGEKLFF; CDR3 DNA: TGTGCCAGCAGTTACTCGGGACAGGGTGAAAAACTGTTTTTT
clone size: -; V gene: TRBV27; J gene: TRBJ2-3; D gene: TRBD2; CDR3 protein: CACSSARLAGGQHTQYF; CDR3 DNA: TGTGCCTGCAGTTCCGCCAGACTAGCGGGGGGACAGCATACGCAGTATTTT
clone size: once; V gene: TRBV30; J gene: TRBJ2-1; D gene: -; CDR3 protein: CAWSVPSDSYNEQFF; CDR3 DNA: TGTGCCTGGAGTGTACCCTCGGACAGCTACAATGAGCAGTTCTTC
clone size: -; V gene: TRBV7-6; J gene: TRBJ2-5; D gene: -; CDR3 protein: CASSNGDIGETQYF; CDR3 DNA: TGTGCCAGCAGCAACGGAGACATAGGAGAGACCCAGTACTTC
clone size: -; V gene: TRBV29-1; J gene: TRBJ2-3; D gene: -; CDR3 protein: CGVPQSGRGDTDTQYF; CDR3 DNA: TGCGGCGTCCCCCAGTCCGGGCGAGGGGACACAGATACGCAGTATTTT
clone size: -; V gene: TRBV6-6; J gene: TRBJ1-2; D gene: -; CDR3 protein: CASNLRDRPRYGYTF; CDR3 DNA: TGTGCCAGCAACCTCCGCGACAGGCCCCGATATGGCTACACCTTC
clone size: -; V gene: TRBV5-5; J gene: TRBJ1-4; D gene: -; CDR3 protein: CASSLEDNEKLFF; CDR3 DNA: TGTGCCAGCAGCTTGGAGGATAATGAAAAACTGTTTTTT
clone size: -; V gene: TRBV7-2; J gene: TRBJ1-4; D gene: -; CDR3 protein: CASSLAWGPIGEKLFF; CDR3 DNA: TGTGCCAGCAGCTTAGCATGGGGGCCCATAGGTGAAAAACTGTTTTTT
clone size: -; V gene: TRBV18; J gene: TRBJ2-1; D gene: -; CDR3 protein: CASSPRQDNEQFF; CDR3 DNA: TGTGCCAGCTCACCACGGCAAGACAATGAGCAGTTCTTC
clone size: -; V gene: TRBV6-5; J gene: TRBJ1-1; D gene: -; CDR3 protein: CASSYGVGLDTEAFF; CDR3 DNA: TGTGCCAGCAGTTACGGGGTGGGGCTCGACACTGAAGCTTTCTTT
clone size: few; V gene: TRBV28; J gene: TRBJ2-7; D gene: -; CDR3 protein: CASRIGSGYEQYF; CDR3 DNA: TGTGCCAGCAGGATAGGGTCTGGGTACGAGCAGTACTTC
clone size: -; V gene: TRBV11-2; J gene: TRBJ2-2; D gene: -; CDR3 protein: CASSSWTENTGELFF; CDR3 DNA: TGTGCCAGCAGCTCCTGGACAGAGAACACCGGGGAGCTGTTTTTT
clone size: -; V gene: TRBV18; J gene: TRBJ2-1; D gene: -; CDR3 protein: CASSPQSANEQFF; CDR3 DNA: TGTGCCAGCTCACCCCAGAGTGCTAATGAGCAGTTCTTC
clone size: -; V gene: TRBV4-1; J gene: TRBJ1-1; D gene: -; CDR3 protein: CASSQVGRRDYRATEAFF; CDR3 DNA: TGCGCCAGCAGCCAAGTAGGCCGGCGGGACTATCGGGCCACTGAAGCTTTCTTT
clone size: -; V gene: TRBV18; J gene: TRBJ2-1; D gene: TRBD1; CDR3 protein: CASSPDRGATYEQFF; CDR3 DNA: TGTGCCAGCTCACCAGACAGGGGTGCGACCTACGAGCAGTTCTTC
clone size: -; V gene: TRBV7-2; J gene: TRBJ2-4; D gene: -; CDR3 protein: CASSLVGGSQYF; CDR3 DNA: TGTGCCAGCAGCTTAGTCGGAGGGTCCCAGTACTTC
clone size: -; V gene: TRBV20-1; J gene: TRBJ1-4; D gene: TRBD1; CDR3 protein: CSAAQGGGNEKLFF; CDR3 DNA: TGCAGTGCTGCCCAGGGGGGAGGTAATGAAAAACTGTTTTTT
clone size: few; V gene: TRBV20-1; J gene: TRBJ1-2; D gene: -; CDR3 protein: CSAQAPGGYTF; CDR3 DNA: TGCAGTGCCCAGGCCCCGGGAGGCTACACCTTC
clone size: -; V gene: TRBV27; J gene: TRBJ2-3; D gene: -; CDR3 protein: CASSWRNSDTQYF; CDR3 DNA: TGTGCCAGCAGTTGGCGTAATTCAGATACGCAGTATTTT
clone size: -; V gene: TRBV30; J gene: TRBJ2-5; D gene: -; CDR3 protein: CAWSVRFDEQYF; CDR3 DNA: TGTGCCTGGAGTGTACGTTTCGATGAGCAGTACTTC
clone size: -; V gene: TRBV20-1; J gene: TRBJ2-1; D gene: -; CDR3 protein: CSARDLNEQFF; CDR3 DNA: TGCAGTGCTAGAGATTTGAATGAGCAGTTCTTC
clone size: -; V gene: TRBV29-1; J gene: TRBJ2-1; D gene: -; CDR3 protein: CRASSYNEQFF; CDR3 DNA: TGCAGAGCAAGCTCCTACAATGAGCAGTTCTTC
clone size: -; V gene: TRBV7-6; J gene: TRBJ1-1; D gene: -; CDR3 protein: CASSLTPSTEAFF; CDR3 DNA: TGTGCCAGCAGTTTGACTCCGAGTACTGAAGCTTTCTTT
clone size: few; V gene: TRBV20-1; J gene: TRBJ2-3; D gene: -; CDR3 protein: CSARDPFGGTDTQYF; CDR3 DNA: TGCAGTGCTAGAGATCCGTTCGGCGGCACAGATACGCAGTATTTT
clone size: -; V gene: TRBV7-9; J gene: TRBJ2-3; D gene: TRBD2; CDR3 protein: CASSLSRRGGTDTQYF; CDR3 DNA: TGTGCCAGCAGCTTAAGCAGGCGGGGGGGCACAGATACGCAGTATTTT
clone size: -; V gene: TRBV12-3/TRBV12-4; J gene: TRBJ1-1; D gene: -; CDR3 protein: CASSQSRGEVTEAFF; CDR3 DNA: TGTGCCAGCAGTCAGTCACGGGGGGAGGTCACTGAAGCTTTCTTT
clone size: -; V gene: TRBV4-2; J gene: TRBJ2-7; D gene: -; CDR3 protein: CASSQEATGAYYEQYF; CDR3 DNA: TGTGCCAGCAGCCAAGAGGCGACTGGAGCCTACTACGAGCAGTACTTC
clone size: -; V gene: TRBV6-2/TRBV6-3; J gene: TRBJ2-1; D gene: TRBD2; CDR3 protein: CASNKIAGTYNEQFF; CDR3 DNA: TGTGCCAGCAATAAAATAGCGGGAACCTACAATGAGCAGTTCTTC
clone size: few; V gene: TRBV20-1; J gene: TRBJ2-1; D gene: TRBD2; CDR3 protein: CSARDLGGRASYNEQFF; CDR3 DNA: TGCAGTGCTAGAGATCTGGGTGGGAGGGCCTCCTACAATGAGCAGTTCTTC
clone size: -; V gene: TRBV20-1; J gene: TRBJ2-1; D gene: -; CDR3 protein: CSAPLGVSYNEQFF; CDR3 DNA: TGCAGTGCCCCACTAGGGGTTTCCTACAATGAGCAGTTCTTC
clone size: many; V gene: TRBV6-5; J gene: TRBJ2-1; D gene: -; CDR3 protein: CASSPGFSYNEQFF; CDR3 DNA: TGTGCCAGCAGCCCCGGGTTCTCCTACAATGAGCAGTTCTTC
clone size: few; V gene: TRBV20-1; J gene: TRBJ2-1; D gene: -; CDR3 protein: CSAVPASRSYNEQFF; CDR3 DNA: TGCAGTGCGGTGCCCGCCAGCCGCTCCTACAATGAGCAGTTCTTC
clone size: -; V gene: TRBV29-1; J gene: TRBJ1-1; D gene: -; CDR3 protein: CSAHPGSAEAFF; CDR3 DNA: TGCAGCGCCCACCCAGGGAGCGCTGAAGCTTTCTTT
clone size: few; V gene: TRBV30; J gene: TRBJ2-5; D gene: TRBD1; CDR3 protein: CAWPGQRAETQYF; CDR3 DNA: TGTGCCTGGCCGGGACAGAGAGCAGAGACCCAGTACTTC
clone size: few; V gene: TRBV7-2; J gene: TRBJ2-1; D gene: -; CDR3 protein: CASSYARENEQFF; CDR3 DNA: TGTGCCAGCAGCTACGCGAGGGAAAATGAGCAGTTCTTC
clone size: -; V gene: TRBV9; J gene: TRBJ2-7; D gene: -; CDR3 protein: CASSAGSDEQYF; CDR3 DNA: TGTGCCAGCAGCGCAGGGTCCGACGAGCAGTACTTC
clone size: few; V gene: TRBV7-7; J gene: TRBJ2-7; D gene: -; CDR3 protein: CASSPSGLRYEQYF; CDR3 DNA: TGTGCTAGCAGCCCTTCCGGACTACGCTACGAGCAGTACTTC
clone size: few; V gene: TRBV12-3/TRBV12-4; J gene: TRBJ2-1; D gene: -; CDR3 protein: CASRDGRQRKNEQFF; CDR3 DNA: TGTGCCAGCAGAGACGGACGCCAGAGAAAAAATGAGCAGTTCTTC
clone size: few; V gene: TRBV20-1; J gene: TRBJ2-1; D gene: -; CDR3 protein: CSASGWKDEQFF; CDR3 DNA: TGCAGTGCTAGCGGTTGGAAGGATGAGCAGTTCTTC
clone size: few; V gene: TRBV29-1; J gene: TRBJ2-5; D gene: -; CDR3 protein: CSVSGTEVFETQYF; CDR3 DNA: TGCAGCGTGTCCGGGACCGAAGTTTTTGAGACCCAGTACTTC
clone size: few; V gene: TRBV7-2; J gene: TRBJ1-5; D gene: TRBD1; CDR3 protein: CASSPRGTVNQPQHF; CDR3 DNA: TGTGCCAGCAGCCCACGAGGGACAGTAAATCAGCCCCAGCATTTT
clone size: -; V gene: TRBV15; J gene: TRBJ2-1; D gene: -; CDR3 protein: CVTSRDLAGFYNEQFF; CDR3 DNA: TGTGTCACCAGCAGAGATCTGGCAGGGTTCTACAATGAGCAGTTCTTC
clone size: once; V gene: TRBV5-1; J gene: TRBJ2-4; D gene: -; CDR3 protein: CASSPGGGSGNIQYF; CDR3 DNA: TGCGCCAGCAGCCCGGGGGGCGGGAGTGGAAACATTCAGTACTTC
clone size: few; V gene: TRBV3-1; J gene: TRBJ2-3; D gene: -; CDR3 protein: CASSQGANTQYF; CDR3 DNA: TGTGCCAGCAGCCAAGGGGCGAATACGCAGTATTTT
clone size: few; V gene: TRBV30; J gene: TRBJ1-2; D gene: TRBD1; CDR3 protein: CAWSSGQGWYGYTF; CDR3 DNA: TGTGCCTGGAGTTCCGGACAGGGTTGGTATGGCTACACCTTC
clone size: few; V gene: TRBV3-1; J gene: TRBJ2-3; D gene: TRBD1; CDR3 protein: CASSRDSAHTQYF; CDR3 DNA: TGTGCCAGCAGCAGGGACAGTGCCCATACGCAGTATTTT
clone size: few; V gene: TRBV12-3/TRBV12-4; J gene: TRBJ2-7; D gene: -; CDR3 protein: CASKEDAASGEQYF; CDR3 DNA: TGTGCCAGCAAAGAGGATGCGGCATCAGGCGAGCAGTACTTC
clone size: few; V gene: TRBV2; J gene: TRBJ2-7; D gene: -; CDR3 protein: CASREVDSAYNEQYF; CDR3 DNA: TGTGCCAGCAGGGAAGTGGATTCCGCATACAATGAGCAGTACTTC
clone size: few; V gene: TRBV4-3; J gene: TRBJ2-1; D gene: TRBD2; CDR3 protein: CASSLGDRWRESDEQFF; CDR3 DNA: TGCGCCAGCAGCCTAGGGGATCGCTGGCGGGAGAGCGATGAGCAGTTCTTC
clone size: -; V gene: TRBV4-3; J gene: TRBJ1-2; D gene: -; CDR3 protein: CASTPAILGIYGYTF; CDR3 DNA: TGCGCCAGCACCCCAGCCATCTTGGGTATCTATGGCTACACCTTC
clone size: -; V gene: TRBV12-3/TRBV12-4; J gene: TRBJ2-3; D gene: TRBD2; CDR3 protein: CASKVAGVRQYF; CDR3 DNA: TGTGCCAGCAAAGTAGCGGGAGTTAGGCAGTATTTT
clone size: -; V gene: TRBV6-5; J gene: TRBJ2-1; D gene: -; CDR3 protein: CASSRPRGHEQFF; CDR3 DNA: TGTGCCAGCAGTCGCCCTAGGGGCCATGAGCAGTTCTTC